These T cell receptor beta chains were read from a single sample in a study of blood T cells in healthy people across ages. TCRdb re-analysed the 5' RACE reads in MiXCR, keeping a single row per CDR3 protein. The data contain some 760,000 distinct CDR3 sequences, 20% to 25% of them seen just once; the ten biggest clones take up more than 8.5%. These data were likewise used in another study, on T cells of mothers and their children.

The sample consisted of blood. The receptors derive from a boy aged 10-17 years in good health. The CDR3 runs from the conserved cysteine through the conserved F or W. A D gene is named only where the DNA matches it firmly. Clone size is not always given. Where it is, it says once, few, many or a class for expanded clones.

TRBJ2-7 | once | TRBV4-2 | - | TGTGCCAGCAGCCAAGAAGCCCACAGCATCAACTACGAGCAGTACTTC | CASSQEAHSINYEQYF
TRBJ2-7 | few | TRBV9 | TRBD1 | TGTGCCAGCAGCGGCCGGACAGGGGGCGAGCAGTACTTC | CASSGRTGGEQYF
TRBJ1-2 | - | TRBV6-1 | - | TGTGCCAGCACCAAGGGGACATCTGCGGCTGGCTACACCTTC | CASTKGTSAAGYTF
TRBJ1-2 | - | TRBV28 | - | TGTGCCAGCAGCCCATTTGGACAGTCTGGCTATGGCTACACCTTC | CASSPFGQSGYGYTF
TRBJ1-1 | - | TRBV10-2 | - | TGCGCCAGCAGTGTTAATAGACAGATTGAAGCTTTCTTT | CASSVNRQIEAFF
TRBJ1-4 | few | TRBV20-1 | - | TGCAGTGCTATGACGGGAGATGAAAAACTGTTTTTT | CSAMTGDEKLFF
TRBJ2-5 | - | TRBV5-1 | - | TGCGCCAGCACCTCGACAGGACGGGAGACCCGGTACTTC | CASTSTGRETRYF
TRBJ2-5 | - | TRBV4-2 | TRBD2 | TGTGCCAGCAGCCAAGGGACTAGGGGAGAGACCCAGTACTTC | CASSQGTRGETQYF
TRBJ1-1 | - | TRBV9 | - | TGTGCCAGCAGCGTAGACGGGGGGATGAACACTGAAGCTTTCTTT | CASSVDGGMNTEAFF
TRBJ2-3 | - | TRBV7-2 | - | TGTGCCAGCAGCTTAGGGGTAGGGACAGATACGCAGTATTTT | CASSLGVGTDTQYF
TRBJ1-2 | - | TRBV7-9 | - | TGTGCCAGCAGCTCGAAGGGGGTAAGGGATGGCTACACCTTC | CASSSKGVRDGYTF
TRBJ2-3 | once | TRBV12-3/TRBV12-4 | - | TGTGCCAGCAGTTTCTGGCGGGAACCAGATACGCAGTATTTT | CASSFWREPDTQYF
TRBJ1-1 | - | TRBV4-3 | - | TGCGCCAGCAGCCCCCAGTGGGGGGGAGGGGACACTGAAGCTTTCTTT | CASSPQWGGGDTEAFF
TRBJ2-2 | - | TRBV24-1 | - | TGTGCCACCAGGGGACTGGGGTTATCCGGGGAGCTGTTTTTT | CATRGLGLSGELFF
TRBJ1-2 | - | TRBV12-3/TRBV12-4 | - | TGTGCCAGCAGCCCAACGACAAGGGGAAACTATGGCTACACCTTC | CASSPTTRGNYGYTF
TRBJ2-1 | few | TRBV29-1 | TRBD2 | TGCAGCGTGCATCCGGGACTAGCGGGAGGCGTGTCCTACAATGAGCAGTTCTTC | CSVHPGLAGGVSYNEQFF
TRBJ1-5 | - | TRBV29-1 | TRBD1 | TGCAGCGTTCAGGACAGGGGCAATCAGCCCCAGCATTTT | CSVQDRGNQPQHF
TRBJ2-5 | - | TRBV20-1 | - | TGCAGTGCCCACGGGGTCGGTAGAGGCGAAGAGACCCAGTACTTC | CSAHGVGRGEETQYF
TRBJ2-3 | - | TRBV18 | TRBD2 | TGTGCCAGCTCACCACTAGCGGGAGACACAGATACGCAGTATTTT | CASSPLAGDTDTQYF
TRBJ2-7 | few | TRBV29-1 | - | TGCAGCGTTGAAGATGGCGCCTACGAGCAGTACTTC | CSVEDGAYEQYF
TRBJ2-5 | few | TRBV14 | - | TGTGCCAGCAGCCAGTGGATAGGCGGGGAGACCCAGTACTTC | CASSQWIGGETQYF
TRBJ2-7 | few | TRBV20-1 | - | TGCAGTGCACCCGAGGGATACGAGCAGTACTTC | CSAPEGYEQYF
TRBJ1-2 | few | TRBV28 | - | TGTGCCAGCAGTTTATTTGCCGGGGGCCATGGCTACACCTTC | CASSLFAGGHGYTF
TRBJ2-1 | - | TRBV20-1 | - | TGCAGTGCTAGAGATGTCTCGTTCACTGAAGGAGATTATTACAATGAGCAGTTCTTC | CSARDVSFTEGDYYNEQFF
TRBJ2-7 | - | TRBV28 | - | TGTGCCAGCAGTCGACCCCGAGGGGTTCCCTACGAGCAGTACTTC | CASSRPRGVPYEQYF
TRBJ2-1 | - | TRBV2 | - | TGTGCCAGCAGTGTCCACTTTGGGGGCGGGAACTACAATGAGCAGTTCTTC | CASSVHFGGGNYNEQFF
TRBJ1-2 | few | TRBV24-1 | - | TGTGCCACCAGTGACTCGGGGTTTGGCTACACCTTC | CATSDSGFGYTF
TRBJ2-6 | few | TRBV4-1 | - | TGCGCCAGCAGCCCGACCCGGTGGGATGGGGCCAACGTCCTGACTTTC | CASSPTRWDGANVLTF
TRBJ1-1 | few | TRBV28 | - | TGTGCCAGCAAGGAACCGGGGCTGAACACTGAAGCTTTCTTT | CASKEPGLNTEAFF
TRBJ1-4 | few | TRBV5-1 | - | TGCGCCAGCAGCCGCACACAGCGGGTTGAAAAACTGTTTTTT | CASSRTQRVEKLFF
TRBJ2-5 | - | TRBV7-9 | TRBD1 | TGTGCCAGCAGCGTCTGGGACAGGGAAGGGGAGACCCAGTACTTC | CASSVWDREGETQYF
TRBJ2-3 | - | TRBV5-6 | TRBD2 | TGTGCCAGCAGCTTGGAGCTAGCGGGTAACACAGATACGCAGTATTTT | CASSLELAGNTDTQYF
TRBJ2-1 | - | TRBV24-1 | TRBD2 | TGTGCCACCAGTGATTTACCTAGCGGGCCAACCTACAATGAGCAGTTCTTC | CATSDLPSGPTYNEQFF
TRBJ2-1 | - | TRBV9 | TRBD2 | TGTGCCAGCAGCGGGACTAGCCGGGATGATGAGCAATTCTTC | CASSGTSRDDEQFF
TRBJ1-3 | - | TRBV2 | TRBD1 | TGTGCCAGCAGGGATCCGGGACAGCGCTCTGGAAACACCATATATTTT | CASRDPGQRSGNTIYF
TRBJ2-3 | few | TRBV15 | TRBD2 | TGTGCCACCAGCAGATTAACTAGCGGGGGCTTTACGCAGTATTTT | CATSRLTSGGFTQYF
TRBJ1-1 | - | TRBV4-3 | - | TGCGCCAGCAGCCAAACAGGGACGGGCGAAGCTTTCTTT | CASSQTGTGEAFF
TRBJ2-7 | - | TRBV3-1 | - | TGTGCCAGCAGCCAAGATATTTGGGACGGGAGCTCCTACGAGCAGTACTTC | CASSQDIWDGSSYEQYF
TRBJ2-5 | - | TRBV9 | TRBD2 | TGTGCCAGCAGCCCTAAACGGGGGGCGGGAGGAGAGGAGACCCAGTACTTC | CASSPKRGAGGEETQYF
TRBJ2-3 | - | TRBV24-1 | TRBD1 | TGTGCCACCTCCAGGGGGCTTTCCCTTGCAGATACGCAGTATTTT | CATSRGLSLADTQYF
TRBJ2-3 | - | TRBV7-8 | - | TGTGCCAGCAGCTTAGGAGGATTTAGCACAGATACGCAGTATTTT | CASSLGGFSTDTQYF
TRBJ2-1 | - | TRBV27 | - | TGTGCCAGAAAGGAGGGGAATGAGCAGTTCTTC | CARKEGNEQFF